This TCR beta chain was captured in a study of blood T cell repertoires in COVID-19. Study background: Sample material is recorded as cDNA or gDNA derived from T cells, B-cell-depleted T cells, or PBMCs.

This table comes from immunoSEQ multiplex PCR, and its TCRdb copy is limited to in-frame clones, with some not included. The table has over 150,000 clones, less than 90% seen once; the top ten hold approximately 6.5%. This clone was seen many times. Enrolled through a virtual design, the participants were between roughly 18 and 95 years of age and came from under 25 US areas. The source of this sequence is a woman aged 50 to 60 who had recovered from COVID-19. Sequencing was done on a sample of PBMCs or T cells enriched from blood (not recorded which).

CDR3 protein: CASSSGLAGVVETQYF. DNA for the CDR3: TGTGCCAGCAGCTCTGGACTAGCGGGAGTAGTAGAGACCCAGTACTTC. The chain is built from TRBV11-2 and TRBJ2-5; 13 bases align to TRBD2. The germline gives CDR1 SGHAT, CDR2 FQNNGV. Germline trimming cut 4 bases from V and 4 bases from J; bases unmatched to any gene: 6. The CDR3 consists of 16 residues.